The text below deals with one T cell receptor (beta chain). What it recognizes is unknown. These data are taken from a study of a mutant IDH1 vaccine in newly diagnosed glioma. Study-wide results and limits: The authors found pseudoprogression apparently unrelated to changes in top peripheral T cell clonotypes.

Repertoires were generated with immunoSEQ multiplex PCR, while TCRdb's copy carries only in-frame clones and drops some. There are around 63,000 clones in the sample; about 91% occur only once, and 2.6% lies in the top ten. With 8 bases removed from V and 4 bases from J, the gap between germline ends came to 14 bases. Germline loops: CDR1 MDHEN, CDR2 SYDVKM. The CDR3 runs 13 residues. Noted time point: baseline, week 1 (first vaccination visit). Documented treatment: pre-vaccination baseline after standard-of-care therapy. This TCR derives from a man aged 45-60 years with glioma. The chain is built from TRBV28 and TRBJ1-1, with a tentative D call TRBD1 (5 bases). Sequencing was performed on PBMCs, taken from a glioma patient treated with radiotherapy, temozolomide or both. The CDR3 DNA reads TGTGCCAGCGGTGGGGGACCCGGCACTGAAGCTTTCTTT. Protein sequence: CASGGGPGTEAFF.